This record covers a single T cell receptor beta chain. No antigen is known for it. Profiled with immunoSEQ multiplex PCR; TCRdb holds only in-frame clones, not every one. This sample has about 110,000 clones, with more than 75% found just once. The entry originates in a study of cytomegalovirus exposure and HLA in healthy donors. Overall study: Later analysis reported that the approximately 110 validation repertoires shared the platform of the roughly 700 first-cohort repertoires.

This CDR3 comprises 14 residues. Germline CDR1 and CDR2: KGHSH and LQKENI. Trimming pared 2 bases from V and 2 bases from J, leaving 9 bases between. Study results and caveats: The study put 150 or so TCR beta chains on its list as cytomegalovirus-associated. Specific recognition of CMV antigens was confirmed in vitro for a few chains (all CMV-associated).

The donors formed part of the approximately 120-subject validation cohort, distinct from the roughly 640-subject first cohort. This clonotype originated in a woman aged 25 to 45 in good health and CMV-seropositive. The chain recombines TRBV18 with TRBJ1-2, with D uncertain. The sample was PBMCs. CDR3 in DNA: TGTGCCAGCTCACCAAGCAGGTTGAACTATGGCTACACCTTC. It yields the protein CASSPSRLNYGYTF.